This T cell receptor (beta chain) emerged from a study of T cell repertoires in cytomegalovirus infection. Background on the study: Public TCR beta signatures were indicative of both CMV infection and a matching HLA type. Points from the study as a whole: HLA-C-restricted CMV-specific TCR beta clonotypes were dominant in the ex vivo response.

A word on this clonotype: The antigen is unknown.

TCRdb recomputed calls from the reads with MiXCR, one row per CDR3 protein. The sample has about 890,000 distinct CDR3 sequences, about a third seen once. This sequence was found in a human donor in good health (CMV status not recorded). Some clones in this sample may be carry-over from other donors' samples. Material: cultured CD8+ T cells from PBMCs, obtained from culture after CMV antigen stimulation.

CDR3 in amino acids: CASSPDREPDTQYF. The CDR3 DNA sequence: TGTGCCAGCAGCCCGGACAGGGAGCCAGATACGCAGTATTTT. The V call is TRBV5-4, the J call TRBJ2-3, with 8 nucleotides matching TRBD1. CDR1 is SGHNT and CDR2 is YYREEE in the germline V gene (reference sequence). The V segment lost 4 bases and the J segment 4 bases; nucleotides outside the gene matches: 5. This CDR3 has 14 residues.